What follows is one TCR beta chain and its context. The V segment lost 6 bases and the J segment 9 bases; nucleotides outside the gene matches: 8. Germline V lookup: CDR1 SNHLY, CDR2 FYNNEI. This CDR3 has 13 residues. TCRdb re-analysed the RT-PCR reads in MiXCR, keeping a single row per CDR3 protein. The sample contains about 680,000 distinct CDR3 sequences, 12% to 15% of which appear only once. The receptor's source is a female donor in good health, serving as a healthy control. The chain carries TRBV2 and TRBJ2-1; 7 positions match TRBD2. The source material was memory CD4+ T cells from blood. CDR3 sequence: CASSQLAPGEQFF. The CDR3 nucleotides read TGTGCCAGCAGCCAACTAGCGCCGGGTGAGCAGTTCTTC.